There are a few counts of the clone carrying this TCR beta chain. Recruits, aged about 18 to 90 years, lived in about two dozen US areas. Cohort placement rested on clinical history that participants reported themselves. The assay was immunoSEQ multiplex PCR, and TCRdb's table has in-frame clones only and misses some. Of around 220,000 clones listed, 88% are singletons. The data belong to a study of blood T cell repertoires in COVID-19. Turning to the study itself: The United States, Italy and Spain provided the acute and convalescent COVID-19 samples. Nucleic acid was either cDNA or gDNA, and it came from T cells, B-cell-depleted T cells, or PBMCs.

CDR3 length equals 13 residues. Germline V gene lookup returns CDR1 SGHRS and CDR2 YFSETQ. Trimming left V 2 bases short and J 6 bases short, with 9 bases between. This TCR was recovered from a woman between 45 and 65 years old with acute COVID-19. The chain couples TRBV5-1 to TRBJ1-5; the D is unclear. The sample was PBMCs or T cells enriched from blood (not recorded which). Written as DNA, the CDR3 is TGCGCCAGCAGCTTTAGAGCAGGTCAGCCCCAGCATTTT. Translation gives CASSFRAGQPQHF. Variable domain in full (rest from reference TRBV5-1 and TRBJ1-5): KAGVTQTPRYLIKTRGQQVTLSCSPISGHRSVSWYQQTPGQGLQFLFEYFSETQRNKGNFPGRFSGRQFSNSRSEMNVSTLELGDSALYLCASSFRAGQPQHFGDGTRLSIL.